A single sample is the source of the 13 T cell receptor beta chains below, sequenced in a study of metastatic and nonmetastatic thyroid tumors. Every patient was untreated before thyroid surgery. MiXCR re-clonotyped the PCR reads for TCRdb. The table records 14,000 or so clones, approximately 32% of them present only once. Material: blood. These receptors were obtained from a female donor with papillary thyroid cancer or a benign thyroid nodule (not recorded which). Some clones in this sample may be carry-over from other donors' samples.

By share of the sample, this clone is medium-sized. This CDR3 reads CSARVRGGAYDEQFF. The CDR3 nucleotides are TGCAGTGCTAGAGTACGGGGGGGGGCCTATGATGAGCAGTTCTTC. This chain uses TRBV20-1 with TRBJ2-1, with 8 bases fitting TRBD2. Germline V gene lookup returns CDR1 DFQATT and CDR2 SNEGSKA (reference sequence). The ends lost 1 base at V and 8 bases at J; junction bases unmatched: 10. The CDR3 covers 15 residues.

The chain is built from TRBV6-2 or TRBV6-3 and TRBJ1-2; 7 nucleotides line up with TRBD1. The CDR3 has 13 amino acids. The ends lost 0 bases at V and 8 bases at J; junction bases unmatched: 3. Germline-derived CDR1 and CDR2 are MNHEY and SVGEGT. CDR3 coding DNA: TGTGCCAGCAGTTACTCGACAGGGACCGGCTACACCTTC. This sequence encodes CASSYSTGTGYTF.

At least ten counts were recorded for this clone. The V gene is TRBV7-2, the J gene TRBJ2-5; the match to TRBD2 covers 7 bases. Germline CDR1 is SGHTA and CDR2 is FQGNSA. With V trimmed by 2 bases and J by 5 bases, 11 bases remained unmatched. The CDR3 totals 16 residues. DNA for the CDR3: TGTGCCAGCAGCTTAAGTGCGGCGGGAGTGGGGGAGACCCAGTACTTC. It codes for CASSLSAAGVGETQYF.

The gene calls are TRBV10-3 and TRBJ2-2, with 10 bases fitting TRBD1. Trimming removed 10 bases from V and 2 bases from J; junction bases left unmatched: 4. This CDR3 comprises 14 residues. CDR1 and CDR2 from the germline V gene are ENHRY and SYGVKD. The CDR3 coding sequence is TGTGCCACTGGGACAGGGGACAACACCGGGGAGCTGTTTTTT. Translated, it gives CATGTGDNTGELFF.

By share, this clone counts as medium-sized. This chain joins TRBV20-1 and TRBJ1-3; D uncertain. Germline V lookup: CDR1 DFQATT, CDR2 SNEGSKA (reference sequence). Trimming removed 4 bases at V and 0 bases at J, with 7 bases between. The CDR3 has 13 amino acids. The CDR3 protein is CSATVHSGNTIYF. Written as DNA, the CDR3 is TGCAGTGCTACAGTACACTCTGGAAACACCATATATTTT.

The gene calls are TRBV4-2 and TRBJ2-7; 7 bases agree with TRBD1. Germline CDR1 LGHNA, CDR2 YNFKEQ. The junction had 4 bases not matched to a gene; V was cut back by 3 bases and J by 2 bases. The CDR3 extends over 14 amino acids. CDR3 amino acids: CASSQWTGTYEQYF. CDR3 in DNA: TGTGCCAGCAGCCAGTGGACAGGCACCTACGAGCAGTACTTC.

This clone is categorized as medium-sized. This chain connects TRBV27 to TRBJ1-2, with a weak D call TRBD1 (5 bases). The V and J ends lost 2 bases and 5 bases respectively, with 15 bases between them. Germline V gene lookup returns CDR1 MNHEY and CDR2 SMNVEV (reference sequence). The CDR3 runs 15 residues. CDR3 DNA sequence: TGTGCCAGCAGTTTAATCGGGGGGAATCAATATGGCTACACCTTC. Amino acid sequence: CASSLIGGNQYGYTF.

The sample holds many counts of this clone. The chain uses TRBV9 and TRBJ2-1; 10 bases fit TRBD2. This CDR3 contains 17 residues. V was pared by 4 bases and J by 5 bases, with 12 bases of the junction left unmatched. The germline V gene encodes CDR1 SGDLS and CDR2 YYNGEE. This CDR3 reads CASSTASLAGANNEQFF. CDR3 bases: TGTGCCAGCAGCACCGCCTCTCTAGCGGGGGCCAACAATGAGCAGTTCTTC. The full variable domain, completed using reference TRBV9 and TRBJ2-1, is DSGVTQTPKHLITATGQRVTLRCSPRSGDLSVYWYQQSLDQGLQFLIQYYNGEERAKGNILERFSAQQFPDLHSELNLSSLELGDSALYFCASSTASLAGANNEQFFGPGTRLTVL.

The chain uses TRBV15 and TRBJ2-7; TRBD2 might be the D (6 bases). The CDR3 consists of 14 residues. The V end lost 0 bases, the J end lost 9 bases, and 15 bases lay between the germline ends. Germline CDR1 and CDR2: LNHNV and YYDKDF (reference sequence). The CDR3 coding sequence is TGTGCCACCAGCAGAGATTGGGAGGAAACTGGGCAGTACTTC. As protein: CATSRDWEETGQYF.

This clone showed up many times. A much bigger clone sits one base away, suggesting this may be a read error. The chain is built from TRBV6-6 and TRBJ2-3; TRBD2 matches at 10 bases. The CDR3 runs 17 residues. With 2 bases clipped from V and 1 base from J, the junction kept 6 bases outside the gene matches. CDR1 is MNHNY and CDR2 is SVGAGI in the germline V gene (reference sequence). In nucleotides, the CDR3 is TGTGCCAGCAGTTACCGCACTAGCGGGGACCGCACAGATACGCAGTATTTT. Amino acids: CASSYRTSGDRTDTQYF.

This clone was observed a handful of times. The V and J genes are TRBV19 and TRBJ2-3; D tentatively reads TRBD1 or TRBD2 (5 bases each). The V end was cut by 10 bases, the J end by 4 bases, with 15 bases between. CDR1 is LNHDA, CDR2 SQIVND, per germline (reference sequence). The CDR3 is 13 amino acids. The CDR3 sequence is CATPGTRSDTQYF. The DNA for the CDR3 is TGTGCCACCCCCGGGACCAGATCAGATACGCAGTATTTT. The full variable domain, rest sourced from reference TRBV19 and TRBJ2-3, is DGGITQSPKYLFRKEGQNVTLSCEQNLNHDAMYWYRQDPGQGLRLIYYSQIVNDFQKGDIAEGYSVSREKKESFPLTVTSAQKNPTAFYLCATPGTRSDTQYFGPGTRLTVL.

This clone is medium-sized within its sample. The chain links TRBV7-3 to TRBJ1-1, with D unclear. Germline V lookup: CDR1 SGHTA, CDR2 FQGTGA. The CDR3 is 16 residues long. V was pared by 4 bases and J by 4 bases, with 19 bases between. CDR3 in DNA: TGTGCCAGCAGCTCCGGGGTCCGCGGTGGCGGCACTGAAGCTTTCTTT. This translates into CASSSGVRGGGTEAFF.

Within the sample, this clone is medium-sized. J is TRBJ1-2 and V is TRBV7-9, with TRBD1 matching 8 bases. This CDR3 has 14 residues. The V gene's germline CDR1 is SEHNR and CDR2 FQNEAQ (reference sequence). The J segment lost 4 bases and the V segment lost 5 bases, leaving 6 bases of the junction unmatched. Here the CDR3 reads CASSPRTGSYGYTF. CDR3 sequence (DNA): TGTGCCAGCAGCCCCAGGACAGGGTCCTATGGCTACACCTTC. Drawing the rest from reference TRBV7-9 and TRBJ1-2, the complete variable domain is DTGVSQNPRHKITKRGQNVTFRCDPISEHNRLYWYRQTLGQGPEFLTYFQNEAQLEKSRLLSDRFSAERPKGSFSTLEIQRTEQGDSAMYLCASSPRTGSYGYTFGSGTRLTVV.